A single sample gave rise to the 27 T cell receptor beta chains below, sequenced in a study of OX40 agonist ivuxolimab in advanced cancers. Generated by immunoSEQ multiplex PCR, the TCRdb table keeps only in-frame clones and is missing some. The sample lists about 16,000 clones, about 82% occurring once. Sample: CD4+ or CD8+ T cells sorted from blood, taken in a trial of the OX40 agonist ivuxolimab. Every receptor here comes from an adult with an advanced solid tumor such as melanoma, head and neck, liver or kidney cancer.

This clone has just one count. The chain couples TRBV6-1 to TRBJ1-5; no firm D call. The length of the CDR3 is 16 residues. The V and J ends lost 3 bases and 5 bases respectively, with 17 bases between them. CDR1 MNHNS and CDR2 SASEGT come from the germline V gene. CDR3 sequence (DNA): TGTGCCAGCAGTGAGCTTAGGAATCGAGCGGATCAGCCCCAGCATTTT. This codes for CASSELRNRADQPQHF.

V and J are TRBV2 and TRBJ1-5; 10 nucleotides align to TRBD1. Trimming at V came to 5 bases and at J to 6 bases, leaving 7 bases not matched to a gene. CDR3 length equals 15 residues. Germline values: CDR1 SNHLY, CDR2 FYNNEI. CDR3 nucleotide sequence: TGTGCCAGCAGTCCCGGACAGGGGGGGTTTCAGCCCCAGCATTTT. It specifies CASSPGQGGFQPQHF.

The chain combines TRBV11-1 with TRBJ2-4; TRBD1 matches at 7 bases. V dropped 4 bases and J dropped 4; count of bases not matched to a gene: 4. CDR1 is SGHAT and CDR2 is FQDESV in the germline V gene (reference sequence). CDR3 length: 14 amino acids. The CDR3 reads CASSYPGQKNIQYF. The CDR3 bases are TGTGCCAGCAGCTATCCGGGACAGAAAAACATTCAGTACTTC. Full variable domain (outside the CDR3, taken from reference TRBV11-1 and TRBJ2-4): EAEVAQSPRYKITEKSQAVAFWCDPISGHATLYWYRQILGQGPELLVQFQDESVVDDSQLPKDRFSAERLKGVDSTLKIQPAELGDSAMYLCASSYPGQKNIQYFGAGTRLSVL.

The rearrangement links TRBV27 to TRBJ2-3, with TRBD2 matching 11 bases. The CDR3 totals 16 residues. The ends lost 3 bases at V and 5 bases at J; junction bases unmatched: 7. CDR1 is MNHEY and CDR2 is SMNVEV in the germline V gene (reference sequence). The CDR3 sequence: CASSLYSGRDGDTQYF. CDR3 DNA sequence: TGTGCCAGCAGTTTGTATAGCGGGAGGGATGGAGATACGCAGTATTTT.

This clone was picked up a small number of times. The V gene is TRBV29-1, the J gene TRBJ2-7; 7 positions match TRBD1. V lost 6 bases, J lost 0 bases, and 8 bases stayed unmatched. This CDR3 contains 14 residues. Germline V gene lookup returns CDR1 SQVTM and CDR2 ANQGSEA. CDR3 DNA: TGCAGCGTCTTATACGGGGACAGCTCCTACGAGCAGTACTTC. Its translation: CSVLYGDSSYEQYF.

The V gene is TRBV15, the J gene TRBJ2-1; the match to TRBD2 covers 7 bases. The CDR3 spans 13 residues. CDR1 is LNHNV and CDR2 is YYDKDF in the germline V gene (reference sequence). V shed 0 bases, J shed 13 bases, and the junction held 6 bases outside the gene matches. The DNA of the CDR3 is TGTGCCACCAGCAGAGAAAAAGGGAGGGGTCAGTTCTTC. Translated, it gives CATSREKGRGQFF.

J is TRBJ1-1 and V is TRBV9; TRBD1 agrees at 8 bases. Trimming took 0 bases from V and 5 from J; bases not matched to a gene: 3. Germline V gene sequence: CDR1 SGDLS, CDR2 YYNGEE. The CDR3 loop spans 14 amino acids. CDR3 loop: CASSVATGGTEAFF. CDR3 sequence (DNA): TGTGCCAGCAGCGTAGCAACAGGGGGGACTGAAGCTTTCTTT.

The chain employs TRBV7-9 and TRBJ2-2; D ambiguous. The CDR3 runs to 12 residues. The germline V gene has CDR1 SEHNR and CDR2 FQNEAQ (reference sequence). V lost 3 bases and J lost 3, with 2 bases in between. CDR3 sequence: CASSLDTGELFF. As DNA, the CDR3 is TGTGCCAGCAGCTTGGACACCGGGGAGCTGTTTTTT.

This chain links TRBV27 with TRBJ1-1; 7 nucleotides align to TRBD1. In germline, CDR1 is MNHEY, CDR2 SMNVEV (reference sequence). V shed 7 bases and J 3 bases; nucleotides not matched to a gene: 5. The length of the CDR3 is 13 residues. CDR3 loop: CASMNRGYTEAFF. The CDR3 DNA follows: TGTGCCAGCATGAACAGGGGATACACTGAAGCTTTCTTT.

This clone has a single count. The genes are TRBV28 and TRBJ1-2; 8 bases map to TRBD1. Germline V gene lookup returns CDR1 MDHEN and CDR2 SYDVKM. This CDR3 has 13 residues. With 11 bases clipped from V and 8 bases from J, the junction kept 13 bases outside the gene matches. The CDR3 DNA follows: TGTGCCGGAGGGTGGACAGGGAGGGAGGGCTACACCTTC. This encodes CAGGWTGREGYTF.

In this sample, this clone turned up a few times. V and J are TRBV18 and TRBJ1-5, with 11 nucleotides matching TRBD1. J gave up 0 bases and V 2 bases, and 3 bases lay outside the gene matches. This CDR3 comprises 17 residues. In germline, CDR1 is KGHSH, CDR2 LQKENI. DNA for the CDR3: TGTGCCAGCTCACCAGGGACAGGGGGGTTTAGCAATCAGCCCCAGCATTTT. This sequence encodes CASSPGTGGFSNQPQHF.

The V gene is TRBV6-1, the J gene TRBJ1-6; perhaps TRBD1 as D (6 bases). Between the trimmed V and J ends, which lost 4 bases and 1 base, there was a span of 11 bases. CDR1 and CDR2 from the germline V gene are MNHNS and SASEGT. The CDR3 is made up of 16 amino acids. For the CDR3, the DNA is TGTGCCAGCAGTGTAGGGGGAGGGTCCTATAATTCACCCCTCCACTTT. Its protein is CASSVGGGSYNSPLHF.

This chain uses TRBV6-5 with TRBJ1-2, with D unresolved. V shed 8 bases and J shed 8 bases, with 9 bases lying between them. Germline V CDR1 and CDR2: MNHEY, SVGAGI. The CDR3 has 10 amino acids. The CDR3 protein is CASGPGGYTF. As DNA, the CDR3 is TGTGCCAGCGGACCCGGAGGCTACACCTTC.

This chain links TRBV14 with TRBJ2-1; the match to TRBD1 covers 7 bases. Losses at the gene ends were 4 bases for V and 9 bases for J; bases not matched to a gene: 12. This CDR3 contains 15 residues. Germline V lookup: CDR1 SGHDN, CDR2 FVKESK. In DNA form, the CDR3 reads TGTGCCAGCAGCCTACTGATGACAGGGTTCGGTGAGCAGTTCTTC. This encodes CASSLLMTGFGEQFF. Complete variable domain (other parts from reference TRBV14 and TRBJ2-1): EAGVTQFPSHSVIEKGQTVTLRCDPISGHDNLYWYRRVMGKEIKFLLHFVKESKQDESGMPNNRFLAERTGGTYSTLKVQPAELEDSGVYFCASSLLMTGFGEQFFGPGTRLTVL.

CDR3 DNA: TGCGCCAGCAGCTCGGGACAGATTCCCTACGAGCAGTACTTC. This encodes CASSSGQIPYEQYF. The chain links TRBV5-1 to TRBJ2-5; 7 positions agree with TRBD1. Near its end, the DNA agrees better with TRBJ2-7, so the J call may be wrong. The CDR3 consists of 14 residues. Germline loops: CDR1 SGHRS, CDR2 YFSETQ.

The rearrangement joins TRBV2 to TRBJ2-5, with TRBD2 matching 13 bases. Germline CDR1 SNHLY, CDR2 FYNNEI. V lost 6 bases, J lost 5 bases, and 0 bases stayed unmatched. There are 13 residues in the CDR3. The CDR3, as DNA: TGTGCCAGCAGACTAGCGGGAGGGGAGACCCAGTACTTC. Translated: CASRLAGGETQYF.

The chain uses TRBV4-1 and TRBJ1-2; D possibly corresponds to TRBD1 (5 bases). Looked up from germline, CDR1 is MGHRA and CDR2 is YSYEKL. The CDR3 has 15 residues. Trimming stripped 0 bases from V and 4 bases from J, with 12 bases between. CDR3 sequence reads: CASSQDDRGFYGYTF. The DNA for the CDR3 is TGCGCCAGCAGCCAAGATGACCGGGGCTTCTATGGCTACACCTTC.

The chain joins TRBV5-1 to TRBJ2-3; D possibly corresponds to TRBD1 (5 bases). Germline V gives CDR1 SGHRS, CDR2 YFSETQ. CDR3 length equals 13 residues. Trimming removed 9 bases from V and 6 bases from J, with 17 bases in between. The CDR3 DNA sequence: TGCGCCACCAAACCCCGGCCAGGGGATACGCAGTATTTT. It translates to CATKPRPGDTQYF.

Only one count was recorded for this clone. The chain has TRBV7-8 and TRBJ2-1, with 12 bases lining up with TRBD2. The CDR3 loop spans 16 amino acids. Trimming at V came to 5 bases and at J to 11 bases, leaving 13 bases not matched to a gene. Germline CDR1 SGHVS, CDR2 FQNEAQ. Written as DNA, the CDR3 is TGTGCCAGCAGCCCTAGGACTAGCGGGACTGATAGGAAGCAGTTCTTC. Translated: CASSPRTSGTDRKQFF.

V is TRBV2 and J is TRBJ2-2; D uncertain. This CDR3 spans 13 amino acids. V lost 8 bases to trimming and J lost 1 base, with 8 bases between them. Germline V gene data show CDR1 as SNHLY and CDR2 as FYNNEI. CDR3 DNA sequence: TGTGCCAGCCTCGACGGGAACACCGGGGAGCTGTTTTTT. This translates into CASLDGNTGELFF.

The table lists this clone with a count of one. The CDR3 nucleotides read TGTGCCAGCAGCCGAGTCGGGGGCGGTGGCACCGGGGAGCTGTTTTTT. This gives the protein CASSRVGGGGTGELFF. The chain recombines TRBV7-9 with TRBJ2-2; either TRBD1 or TRBD2 may fit D (6 bases each). CDR3 length equals 16 residues. CDR1 is SEHNR and CDR2 is FQNEAQ in the germline V gene (reference sequence). Trimming took off 5 bases at V and 4 bases at J, with 17 bases between the two ends.

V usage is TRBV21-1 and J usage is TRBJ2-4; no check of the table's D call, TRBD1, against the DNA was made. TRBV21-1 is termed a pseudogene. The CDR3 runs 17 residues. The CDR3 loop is CASSGAVPVVAKNIQYF. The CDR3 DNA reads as TGTGCCAGCAGCGGGGCCGTTCCGGTGGTAGCCAAAAACATTCAGTACTTC.

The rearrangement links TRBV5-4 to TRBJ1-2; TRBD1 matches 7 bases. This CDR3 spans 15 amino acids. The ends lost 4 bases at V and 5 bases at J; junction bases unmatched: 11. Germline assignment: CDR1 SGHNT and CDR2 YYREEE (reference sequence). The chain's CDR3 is CASSTSTGVPYGYTF. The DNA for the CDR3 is TGTGCCAGCAGCACAAGTACAGGGGTTCCTTATGGCTACACCTTC.

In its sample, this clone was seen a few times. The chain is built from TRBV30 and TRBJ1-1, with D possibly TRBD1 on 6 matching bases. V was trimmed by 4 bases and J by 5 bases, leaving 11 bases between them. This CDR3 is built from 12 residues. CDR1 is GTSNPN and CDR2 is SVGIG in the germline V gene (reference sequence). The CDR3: CAWNKGGTEAFF. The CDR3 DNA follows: TGTGCCTGGAACAAGGGGGGGACTGAAGCTTTCTTT.

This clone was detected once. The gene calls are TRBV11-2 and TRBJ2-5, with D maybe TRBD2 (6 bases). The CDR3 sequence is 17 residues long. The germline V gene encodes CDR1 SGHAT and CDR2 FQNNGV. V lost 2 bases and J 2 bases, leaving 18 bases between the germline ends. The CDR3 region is CASSLFGRGGGQETQYF. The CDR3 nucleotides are TGTGCCAGCAGCTTATTCGGGAGAGGTGGGGGGCAAGAGACCCAGTACTTC.

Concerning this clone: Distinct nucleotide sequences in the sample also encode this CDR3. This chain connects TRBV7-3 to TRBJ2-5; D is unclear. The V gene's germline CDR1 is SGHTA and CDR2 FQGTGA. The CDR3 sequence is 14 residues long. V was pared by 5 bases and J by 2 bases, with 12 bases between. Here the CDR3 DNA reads TGTGCCAGCAGCCCCACCGGGCTTCAAGAGACCCAGTACTTC. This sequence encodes CASSPTGLQETQYF.

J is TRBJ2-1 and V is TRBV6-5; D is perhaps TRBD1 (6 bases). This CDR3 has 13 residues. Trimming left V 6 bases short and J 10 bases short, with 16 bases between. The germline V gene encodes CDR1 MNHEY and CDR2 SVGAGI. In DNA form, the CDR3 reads TGTGCCAGCAGGCGAGTACAGGGTTACGAGCAGTTCTTC. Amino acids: CASRRVQGYEQFF.